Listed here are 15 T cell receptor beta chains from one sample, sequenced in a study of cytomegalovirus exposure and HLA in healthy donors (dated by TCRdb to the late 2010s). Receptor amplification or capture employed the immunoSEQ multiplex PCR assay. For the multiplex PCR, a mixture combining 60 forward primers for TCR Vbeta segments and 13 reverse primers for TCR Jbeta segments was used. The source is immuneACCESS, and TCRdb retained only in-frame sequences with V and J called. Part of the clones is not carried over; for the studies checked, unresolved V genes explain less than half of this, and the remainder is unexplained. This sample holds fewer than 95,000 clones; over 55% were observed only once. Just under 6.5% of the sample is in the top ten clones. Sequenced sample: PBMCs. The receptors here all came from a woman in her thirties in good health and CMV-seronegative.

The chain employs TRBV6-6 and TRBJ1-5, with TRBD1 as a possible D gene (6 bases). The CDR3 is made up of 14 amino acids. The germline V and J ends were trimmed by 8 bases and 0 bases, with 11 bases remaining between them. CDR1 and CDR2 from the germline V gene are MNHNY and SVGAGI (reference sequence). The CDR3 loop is CASEGGYSNQPQHF. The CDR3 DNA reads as TGTGCCAGCGAGGGGGGGTATAGCAATCAGCCCCAGCATTTT.

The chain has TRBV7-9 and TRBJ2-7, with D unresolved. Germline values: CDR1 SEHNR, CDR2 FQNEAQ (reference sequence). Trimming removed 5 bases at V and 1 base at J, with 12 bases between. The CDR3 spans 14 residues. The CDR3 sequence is CASSPLDGSYEQYF. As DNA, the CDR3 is TGTGCCAGCAGCCCCCTAGACGGTTCCTACGAGCAGTACTTC.

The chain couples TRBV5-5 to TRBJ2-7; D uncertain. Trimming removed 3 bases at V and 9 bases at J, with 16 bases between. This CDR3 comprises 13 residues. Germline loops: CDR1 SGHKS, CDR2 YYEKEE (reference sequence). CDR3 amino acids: CASSSPNLLRQYF. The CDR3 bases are TGTGCCAGCAGCTCTCCTAATCTTCTAAGGCAGTACTTC.

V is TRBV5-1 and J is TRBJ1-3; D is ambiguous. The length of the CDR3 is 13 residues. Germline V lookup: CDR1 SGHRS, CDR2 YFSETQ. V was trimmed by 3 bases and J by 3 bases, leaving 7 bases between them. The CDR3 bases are TGCGCCAGCAGCTCGGGTTTTGGAAACACCATATATTTT. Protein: CASSSGFGNTIYF.

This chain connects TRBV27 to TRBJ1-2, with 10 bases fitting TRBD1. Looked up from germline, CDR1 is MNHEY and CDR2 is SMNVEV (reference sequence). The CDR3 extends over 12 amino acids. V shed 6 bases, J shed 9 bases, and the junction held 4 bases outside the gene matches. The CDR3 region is CASRGQGQRYTF. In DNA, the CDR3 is TGTGCCAGCAGGGGACAGGGGCAGCGCTACACCTTC.

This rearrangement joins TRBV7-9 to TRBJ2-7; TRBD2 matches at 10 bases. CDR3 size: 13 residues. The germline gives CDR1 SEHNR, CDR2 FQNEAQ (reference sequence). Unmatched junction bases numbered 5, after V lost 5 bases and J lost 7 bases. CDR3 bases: TGTGCCAGCAGCCGGGGACTAGCGCCTGAGCAGTACTTC. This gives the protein CASSRGLAPEQYF.

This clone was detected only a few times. The CDR3 sequence is CASSWGTGGGSPLHF. Here the CDR3 DNA reads TGCGCCAGCAGCTGGGGGACAGGGGGCGGTTCACCCCTCCACTTT. J is TRBJ1-6 and V is TRBV5-1; 12 nucleotides align to TRBD1. Germline V gene sequence: CDR1 SGHRS, CDR2 YFSETQ. With 3 bases clipped from V and 9 bases from J, the junction kept 4 bases outside the gene matches. The CDR3 runs 15 residues. Based on the CDR3 plus reference TRBV5-1 and TRBJ1-6, the full variable domain is KAGVTQTPRYLIKTRGQQVTLSCSPISGHRSVSWYQQTPGQGLQFLFEYFSETQRNKGNFPGRFSGRQFSNSRSEMNVSTLELGDSALYLCASSWGTGGGSPLHFGNGTRLTVT.

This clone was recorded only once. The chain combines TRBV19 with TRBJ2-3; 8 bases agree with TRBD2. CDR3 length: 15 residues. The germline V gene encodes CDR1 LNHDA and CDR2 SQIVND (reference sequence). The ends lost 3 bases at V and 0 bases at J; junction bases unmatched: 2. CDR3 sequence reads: CASSMRGASTDTQYF. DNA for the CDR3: TGTGCCAGTAGTATGCGGGGGGCTAGCACAGATACGCAGTATTTT.

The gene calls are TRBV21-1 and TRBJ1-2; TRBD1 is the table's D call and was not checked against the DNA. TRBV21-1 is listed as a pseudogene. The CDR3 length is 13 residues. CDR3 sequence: CASSEQDNYGYTF. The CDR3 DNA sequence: TGTGCCAGCAGCGAACAGGATAACTATGGCTACACCTTC.

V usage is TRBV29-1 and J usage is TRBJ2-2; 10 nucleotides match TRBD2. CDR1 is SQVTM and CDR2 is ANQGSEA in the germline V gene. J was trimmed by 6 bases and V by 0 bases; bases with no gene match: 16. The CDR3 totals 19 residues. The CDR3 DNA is TGCAGCGTTGAAGACCCCCTAGCCTCTAGCGGGAGATCAGCCGGGGAGCTGTTTTTT. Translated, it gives CSVEDPLASSGRSAGELFF.

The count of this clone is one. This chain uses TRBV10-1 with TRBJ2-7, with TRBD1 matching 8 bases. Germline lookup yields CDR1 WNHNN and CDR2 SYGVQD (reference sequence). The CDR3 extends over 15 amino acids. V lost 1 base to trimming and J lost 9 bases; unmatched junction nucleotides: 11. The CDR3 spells CASSEFSRGRVMQYF. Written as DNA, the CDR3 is TGCGCCAGCAGTGAGTTTTCCAGGGGGCGGGTTATGCAGTACTTC.

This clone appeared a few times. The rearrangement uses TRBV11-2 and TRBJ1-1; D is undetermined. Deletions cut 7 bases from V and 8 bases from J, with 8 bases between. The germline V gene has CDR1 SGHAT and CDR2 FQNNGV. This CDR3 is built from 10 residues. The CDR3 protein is CASTPREAFF. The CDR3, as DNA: TGTGCCAGCACCCCGCGGGAAGCTTTCTTT.

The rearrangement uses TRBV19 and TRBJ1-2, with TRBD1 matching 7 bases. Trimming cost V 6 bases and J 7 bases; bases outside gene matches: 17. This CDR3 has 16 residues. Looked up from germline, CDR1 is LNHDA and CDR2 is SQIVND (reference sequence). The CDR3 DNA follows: TGTGCCAGTAGGTCAGGTGGTAAAGGGGGCCCTACTGGCTACACCTTC. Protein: CASRSGGKGGPTGYTF.

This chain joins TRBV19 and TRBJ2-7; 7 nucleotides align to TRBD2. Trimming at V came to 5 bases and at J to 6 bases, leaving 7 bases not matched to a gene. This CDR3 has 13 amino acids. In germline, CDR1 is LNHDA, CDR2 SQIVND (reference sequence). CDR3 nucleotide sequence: TGTGCCAGTAGTTCCGGACTAGAGGTCGAGCAGTACTTC. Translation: CASSSGLEVEQYF.

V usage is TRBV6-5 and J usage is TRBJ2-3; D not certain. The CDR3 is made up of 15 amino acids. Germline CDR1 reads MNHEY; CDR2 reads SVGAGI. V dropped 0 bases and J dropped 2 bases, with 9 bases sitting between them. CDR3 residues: CASSYSSLFTDTQYF. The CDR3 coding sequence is TGTGCCAGCAGTTACTCGAGTCTATTCACAGATACGCAGTATTTT.